The 28 T cell receptor beta chains below all came from one sample that was sequenced in a study of T-cell memory formation after mild COVID-19. One entry per CDR3 protein results from TCRdb running MiXCR on the 5' RACE reads. The sample has under 300,000 distinct CDR3 sequences; around 15% are singletons. The specimen sequenced was PBMCs or a T cell subset sorted from them (not recorded which). The source of these receptors is a man aged 18-30 years who had mild COVID-19 (a few samples of this study predate the infection). Cell type and time point are not known.

This clonotype was observed many times. The chain couples TRBV19 to TRBJ2-2; D remains unclear. The CDR3 runs to 13 residues. Looked up from germline, CDR1 is LNHDA and CDR2 is SQIVND (reference sequence). The V end was cut by 5 bases, the J end by 6 bases, with 10 bases between. The CDR3 nucleotides are TGTGCCAGTAGTGAAAGTAGGGCCGGGGAGCTGTTTTTT. Protein: CASSESRAGELFF.

The rearrangement joins TRBV23-1 to TRBJ2-1; D may be TRBD2 (5 bases). TRBV23-1 is flagged as an ORF with uncertain function. This CDR3 comprises 18 residues. With 0 bases removed from V and 3 bases from J, the gap between germline ends came to 18 bases. This chain's CDR3 is CASSQSKGDGSFYNEQFF. The CDR3, as DNA: TGCGCCAGCAGTCAATCGAAGGGAGATGGCTCCTTCTACAATGAGCAGTTCTTC.

The chain is built from TRBV10-3 and TRBJ2-7; a possible D gene is TRBD1 (5 bases). Trimming left V 3 bases short and J 3 bases short, with 12 bases between. From germline, CDR1 is ENHRY and CDR2 SYGVKD. The CDR3 is 14 amino acids. As DNA, the CDR3 is TGTGCCATCAGTGATAGGGGTCTAGGCTACGAGCAGTACTTC. It specifies CAISDRGLGYEQYF.

This clonotype was seen a few times. The chain combines TRBV12-3 or TRBV12-4 with TRBJ2-1, with 10 positions matching TRBD2. The junction had 7 bases not matched to a gene; V was cut back by 7 bases and J by 7 bases. There are 14 residues in the CDR3. Here the CDR3 reads CASIIAGGMNEQFF. The CDR3 nucleotides read TGTGCCAGCATCATAGCGGGGGGTATGAATGAGCAGTTCTTC.

The rearrangement links TRBV4-1 to TRBJ1-1; the D is unclear. The V end lost 4 bases, the J end lost 0 bases, and 9 bases lay between the germline ends. Germline CDR1 is MGHRA and CDR2 is YSYEKL. This CDR3 spans 14 amino acids. The CDR3 loop reads CASSLSPLNTEAFF. CDR3 coding DNA: TGCGCCAGCAGCCTCTCTCCCTTGAACACTGAAGCTTTCTTT.

J is TRBJ2-1 and V is TRBV9; D might be TRBD2 (7 bases). V was cut by 3 bases and J by 5 bases, with 18 bases left in between. The germline gives CDR1 SGDLS, CDR2 YYNGEE. This CDR3 has 16 residues. CDR3 sequence reads: CASSEGGLAIDNEQFF. The DNA for the CDR3 is TGTGCCAGCAGCGAGGGGGGGCTAGCGATCGACAATGAGCAGTTCTTC.

The chain carries TRBV5-4 and TRBJ2-5; 11 positions match TRBD1. The CDR3 length is 15 residues. J was trimmed by 9 bases and V by 4 bases; bases with no gene match: 11. Germline CDR1 is SGHNT and CDR2 is YYREEE (reference sequence). This chain's CDR3 is CASSPSEGQGEAQYF. The CDR3 nucleotides read TGTGCCAGCAGCCCCTCCGAGGGACAGGGGGAGGCCCAGTACTTC.

In this sample, this clonotype turned up a few times. J is TRBJ1-1 and V is TRBV20-1; tentative D call: TRBD1 (6 bases). Germline V CDR1 and CDR2: DFQATT, SNEGSKA (reference sequence). The CDR3 runs 14 residues. The ends were cut back, 2 bases at V and 5 bases at J, with 15 bases in the middle. DNA of the CDR3: TGCAGTGCTAGACGGACAGTTCCGAGAACTGAAGCTTTCTTT. Its translation: CSARRTVPRTEAFF.

This clonotype was detected a few times. The gene calls are TRBV5-1 and TRBJ2-3; 7 bases are shared with TRBD2. Looked up from germline, CDR1 is SGHRS and CDR2 is YFSETQ. CDR3 size: 16 residues. Germline trimming cut 4 bases from V and 4 bases from J; bases unmatched to any gene: 12. In nucleotides, the CDR3 is TGCGCCAGCAGCCGCGGGGGAGCGGAGATGGCAGATACGCAGTATTTT. Encoded protein: CASSRGGAEMADTQYF.

This chain connects TRBV9 to TRBJ2-5; possible D gene TRBD1, 5 bases. This CDR3 spans 14 amino acids. V was clipped by 5 bases and J by 0 bases, with 11 bases between them. Germline-derived CDR1 and CDR2 are SGDLS and YYNGEE. CDR3 region: CASSASGYQETQYF. CDR3 coding DNA: TGTGCCAGCAGTGCCTCAGGGTACCAAGAGACCCAGTACTTC.

A few counts support this clonotype. The chain carries TRBV2 and TRBJ2-7; no clear D gene. The V and J ends lost 7 bases and 2 bases respectively, with 9 bases between them. The germline CDR1 and CDR2 sequences are SNHLY and FYNNEI. This CDR3 is built from 12 residues. CDR3 nucleotides: TGTGCCAGCAAGCGCGTGACCTACGAGCAGTACTTC. This gives the protein CASKRVTYEQYF.

The sample holds a few counts of this clonotype. The genes are TRBV6-5 and TRBJ1-5; TRBD1 agrees at 7 bases. Germline lookup yields CDR1 MNHEY and CDR2 SVGAGI. CDR3 size: 14 residues. Trimming at V came to 10 bases and at J to 1 base, leaving 7 bases not matched to a gene. CDR3 DNA sequence: TGTGCCACTAGAGAGACAGGGAGCAATCAGCCCCAGCATTTT. Its protein product is CATRETGSNQPQHF.

This clonotype was observed many times. CDR3 nucleotides: TGTGCCAGCAGCTTAGCCCACTCGACAGGGAACGAGCAGTACTTC. This translates into CASSLAHSTGNEQYF. The chain couples TRBV7-9 to TRBJ2-7; 7 bases align to TRBD1. This CDR3 is 15 amino acids long. V shed 0 bases and J 5 bases; nucleotides not matched to a gene: 7. The germline CDR1 and CDR2 sequences are SEHNR and FQNEAQ (reference sequence).

This clonotype came up a few times. The chain carries TRBV7-8 and TRBJ1-6; D unclear. In germline, CDR1 is SGHVS, CDR2 FQNEAQ. There are 17 residues in the CDR3. Trimming removed 2 bases at V and 0 bases at J, with 11 bases between. The CDR3 is CASSLSEWFSYNSPLHF. The CDR3 region has the DNA TGTGCCAGCAGCTTATCGGAGTGGTTCTCCTATAATTCACCCCTCCACTTT.

The DNA for the CDR3 is TGTGCCAGCAGCACGCAACAGGGGGTCTATGGCTACACCTTC. Encoded protein: CASSTQQGVYGYTF. The gene calls are TRBV7-2 and TRBJ1-2; 8 bases are a match to TRBD1. Germline loops: CDR1 SGHTA, CDR2 FQGNSA. The CDR3 is made up of 14 amino acids. The V segment lost 5 bases and the J segment 4 bases; nucleotides outside the gene matches: 6.

The V gene is TRBV20-1, the J gene TRBJ1-6; 9 bases line up with TRBD1. The CDR3 loop spans 16 amino acids. Trimming took 3 bases from V and 10 from J; bases not matched to a gene: 13. Germline V lookup: CDR1 DFQATT, CDR2 SNEGSKA (reference sequence). Here the CDR3 reads CSARRGQGYVGSPLHF. The CDR3 nucleotides are TGCAGTGCTAGGCGGGGACAGGGTTACGTTGGGTCACCCCTCCACTTT.

This clonotype was found a few times. The V call is TRBV7-9, the J call TRBJ2-2; 10 bases are shared with TRBD2. The CDR3 runs to 16 residues. CDR1 and CDR2 (germline): SEHNR, FQNEAQ (reference sequence). The ends lost 6 bases at V and 0 bases at J; junction bases unmatched: 4. The CDR3 region is CASSFGLAANTGELFF. Written as DNA, the CDR3 is TGTGCCAGCAGTTTCGGACTAGCGGCGAACACCGGGGAGCTGTTTTTT.

This clonotype has a handful of counts. This rearrangement joins TRBV7-9 to TRBJ1-3; D is possibly TRBD1 (5 bases). Germline CDR1 and CDR2: SEHNR and FQNEAQ (reference sequence). Trimming took 5 bases from V and 6 from J, leaving 17 bases between them. This CDR3 contains 15 residues. CDR3 DNA sequence: TGTGCCAGCAGCCCCGCCGGGGCAGGGCAAAACACCATATATTTT. Translation gives CASSPAGAGQNTIYF.

This clonotype was recorded a few times. The gene calls are TRBV4-1 and TRBJ1-4, with D maybe TRBD1 (5 bases). This CDR3 has 16 amino acids. From germline, CDR1 is MGHRA and CDR2 YSYEKL. The ends were cut back, 0 bases at V and 4 bases at J, with 12 bases in the middle. This CDR3 reads CASSQDPTVVNEKLFF. CDR3 DNA sequence: TGCGCCAGCAGCCAAGACCCGACAGTTGTTAATGAAAAACTGTTTTTT.

This clonotype was seen many times. CDR3 loop: CASSYVGSNQPQHF. CDR3 in DNA: TGTGCCAGCAGTTACGTGGGAAGCAATCAGCCCCAGCATTTT. The V call is TRBV6-6, the J call TRBJ1-5, with D uncertain. Deletions cut 2 bases from V and 1 base from J, with 6 bases between. Germline V gene lookup returns CDR1 MNHNY and CDR2 SVGAGI (reference sequence). CDR3 length: 14 residues.

V is TRBV4-3 and J is TRBJ2-5; D not certain. The CDR3 contains 13 residues. The V gene's germline CDR1 is LGHNA and CDR2 YSLEER. V shed 3 bases and J shed 4 bases, with 9 bases lying between them. CDR3 bases: TGCGCCAGCAGCCAGGGCCATAGAGAGACCCAGTACTTC. Amino acid sequence: CASSQGHRETQYF.

There are many counts of this clonotype. The chain uses TRBV29-1 and TRBJ1-1; D is undetermined. V was trimmed by 4 bases and J by 2 bases, leaving 11 bases between them. This CDR3 has 13 residues. Looked up from germline, CDR1 is SQVTM and CDR2 is ANQGSEA. The CDR3 spells CSVALLGNTEAFF. The CDR3 DNA reads TGCAGCGTTGCCCTCTTGGGTAACACTGAAGCTTTCTTT.

The CDR3 DNA reads as TGTGCCAGCCTACCTCGGCAGGGGAGAATAGCTGAAGCTTTCTTT. This sequence encodes CASLPRQGRIAEAFF. The chain couples TRBV7-2 to TRBJ1-1, with a tentative D call TRBD1 (6 bases). Germline CDR1 is SGHTA and CDR2 is FQGNSA. V lost 8 bases and J lost 6, with 22 bases in between. This CDR3 comprises 15 residues.

This clonotype appeared a few times. The germline gene is not matched at one end of the junction; a read error may be the cause. The gene calls are TRBV25-1 and TRBJ2-5, with D unclear. The CDR3 spans 11 residues. Per the germline V gene, CDR1 is MGHDK and CDR2 is SYGVNS. This chain's CDR3 is CASSEGSRRHF. The CDR3 coding sequence is TGTGCCAGCAGTGAAGGATCACGCCGGCACTTC.

J is TRBJ2-6 and V is TRBV4-3; D call uncertain. Germline CDR1 reads LGHNA; CDR2 reads YSLEER. Trimming cost V 0 bases and J 4 bases, with 7 bases left between them. The CDR3 runs to 15 residues. CDR3 region: CASSQDGFGANVLTF. The DNA of the CDR3 is TGCGCCAGCAGCCAAGATGGGTTCGGGGCCAACGTCCTGACTTTC.

The chain links TRBV4-1 to TRBJ2-2, with unresolved D. The germline V and J ends were trimmed by 1 base and 1 base, with 4 bases remaining between them. From germline, CDR1 is MGHRA and CDR2 YSYEKL. The CDR3 consists of 14 residues. The CDR3 spells CASSQAENTGELFF. CDR3 DNA: TGCGCCAGCAGCCAAGCAGAGAACACCGGGGAGCTGTTTTTT.

The table lists this clonotype with many counts. The CDR3 sequence: CSARVNRGGDQPQHF. CDR3 coding DNA: TGCAGTGCTAGAGTTAACAGGGGTGGGGATCAGCCCCAGCATTTT. This chain connects TRBV20-1 to TRBJ1-5; 7 bases line up with TRBD1. This CDR3 is built from 15 residues. J was trimmed by 5 bases and V by 1 base; bases with no gene match: 8. Germline V gene sequence: CDR1 DFQATT, CDR2 SNEGSKA (reference sequence).

This clonotype occurred a few times. The chain employs TRBV7-2 and TRBJ2-1, with 14 positions matching TRBD2. The CDR3 has 15 residues. CDR1 is SGHTA and CDR2 is FQGNSA in the germline V gene. After removal of 4 bases from V and 6 bases from J, the junction contained 2 bases not matched to a gene. This chain's CDR3 is CASSWGLAGVNEQFF. Written as DNA, the CDR3 is TGTGCCAGCAGCTGGGGACTAGCGGGGGTCAATGAGCAGTTCTTC.